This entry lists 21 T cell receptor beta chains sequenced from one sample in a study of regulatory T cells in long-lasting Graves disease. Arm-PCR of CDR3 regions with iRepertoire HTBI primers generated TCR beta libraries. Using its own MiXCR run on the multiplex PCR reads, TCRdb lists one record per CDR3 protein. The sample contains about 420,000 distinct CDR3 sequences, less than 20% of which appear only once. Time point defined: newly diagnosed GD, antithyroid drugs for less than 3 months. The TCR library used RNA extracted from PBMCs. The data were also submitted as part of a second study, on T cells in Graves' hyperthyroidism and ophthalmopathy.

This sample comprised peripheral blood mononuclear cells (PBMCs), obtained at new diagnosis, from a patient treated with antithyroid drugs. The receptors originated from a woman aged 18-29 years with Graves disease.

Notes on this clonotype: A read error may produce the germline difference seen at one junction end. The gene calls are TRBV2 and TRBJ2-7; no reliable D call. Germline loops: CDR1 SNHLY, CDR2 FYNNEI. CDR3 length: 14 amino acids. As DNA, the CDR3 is TGTGCCAGTAGTGCTCGGTCCCCATCTTACGAGCAGTACTTC. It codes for CASSARSPSYEQYF. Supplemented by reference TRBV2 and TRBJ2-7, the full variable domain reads EPEVTQTPSHQVTQMGQEVILRCVPISNHLYFYWYRQILGQKVEFLVSFYNNEISEKSEIFDDQFSVERPDGSNFTLKIRSTKLEDSAMYFCASSARSPSYEQYFGPGTRLTVT.

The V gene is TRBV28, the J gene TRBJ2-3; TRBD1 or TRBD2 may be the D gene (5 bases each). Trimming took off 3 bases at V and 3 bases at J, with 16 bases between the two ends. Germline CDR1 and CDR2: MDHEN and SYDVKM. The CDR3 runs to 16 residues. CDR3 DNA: TGTGCCAGCAGTTTGGGGGTCGCCCGCGGGACAGATACGCAGTATTTT. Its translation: CASSLGVARGTDTQYF.

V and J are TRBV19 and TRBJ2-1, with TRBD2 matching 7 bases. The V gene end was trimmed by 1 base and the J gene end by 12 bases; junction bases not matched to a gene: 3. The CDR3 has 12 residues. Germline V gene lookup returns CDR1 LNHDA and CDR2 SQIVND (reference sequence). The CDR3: CASSIAGGGQFF. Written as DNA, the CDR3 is TGTGCCAGTAGTATAGCGGGAGGCGGGCAGTTCTTC.

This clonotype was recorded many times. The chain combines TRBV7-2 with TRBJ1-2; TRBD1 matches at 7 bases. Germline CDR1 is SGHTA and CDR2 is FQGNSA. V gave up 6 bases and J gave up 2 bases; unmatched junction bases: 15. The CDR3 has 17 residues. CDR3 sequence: CASRPNLRGRANYGYTF. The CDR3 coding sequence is TGTGCCAGCAGGCCGAATCTCAGGGGGAGGGCAAACTATGGCTACACCTTC.

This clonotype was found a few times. In DNA, the CDR3 is TGTGCCAGCCAACTAGCGGGAAGCACAGATACGCAGTATTTT. Its translation is CASQLAGSTDTQYF. This chain joins TRBV6-2 or TRBV6-3 and TRBJ2-3; 10 nucleotides match TRBD2. The CDR3 loop spans 14 amino acids. Trimming at V came to 8 bases and at J to 0 bases, leaving 2 bases not matched to a gene. Germline CDR1 and CDR2: MNHEY and SVGEGT.

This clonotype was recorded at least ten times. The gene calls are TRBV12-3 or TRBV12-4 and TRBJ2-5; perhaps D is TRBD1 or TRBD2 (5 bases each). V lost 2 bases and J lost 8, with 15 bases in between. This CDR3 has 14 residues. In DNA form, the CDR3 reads TGTGCCAGCAGTTTAACTAGGGGTATCGCAACCCAGTACTTC. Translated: CASSLTRGIATQYF.

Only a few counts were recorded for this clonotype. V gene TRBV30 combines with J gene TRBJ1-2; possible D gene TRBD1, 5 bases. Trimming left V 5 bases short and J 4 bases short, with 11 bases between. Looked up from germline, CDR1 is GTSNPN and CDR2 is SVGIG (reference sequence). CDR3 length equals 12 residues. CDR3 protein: CAWWGPSYGYTF. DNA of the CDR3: TGTGCCTGGTGGGGACCCTCCTATGGCTACACCTTC.

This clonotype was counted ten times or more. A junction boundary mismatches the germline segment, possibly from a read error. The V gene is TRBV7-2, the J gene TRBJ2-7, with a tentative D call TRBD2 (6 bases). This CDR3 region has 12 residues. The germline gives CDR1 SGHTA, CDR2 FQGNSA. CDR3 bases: TGTGCCAGCAGCTTATACCCTACTAGCTGGGCCTTC. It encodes CASSLYPTSWAF.

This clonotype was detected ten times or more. In DNA, the CDR3 is TGTGCCAGCAGTGAAATGGGGTGGACTAGCGGAGTCCAGCAGTACTTC. Protein sequence: CASSEMGWTSGVQQYF. V is TRBV6-1 and J is TRBJ2-7; 10 nucleotides align to TRBD2. J gave up 8 bases and V 2 bases, and 12 bases lay outside the gene matches. CDR3 length equals 16 residues. Germline loops: CDR1 MNHNS, CDR2 SASEGT.

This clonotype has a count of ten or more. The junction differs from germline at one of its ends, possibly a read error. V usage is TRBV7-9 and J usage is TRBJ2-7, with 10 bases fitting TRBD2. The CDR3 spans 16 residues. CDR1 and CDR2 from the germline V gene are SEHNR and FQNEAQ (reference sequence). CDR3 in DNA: TGTGCCAGCAGCTTTACTTCTAGCGGGAGCTCCCACGAGCAGTACTTC. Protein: CASSFTSSGSSHEQYF.

This CDR3 is CASSQEGWTAEAFF. DNA of the CDR3: TGTGCCAGCAGCCAAGAGGGGTGGACAGCTGAAGCTTTCTTT. The rearrangement joins TRBV4-2 to TRBJ1-1; weak D call: TRBD1 (6 bases). Germline values: CDR1 LGHNA, CDR2 YNFKEQ. The CDR3 runs 14 residues. Trimming stripped 0 bases from V and 6 bases from J, with 11 bases between.

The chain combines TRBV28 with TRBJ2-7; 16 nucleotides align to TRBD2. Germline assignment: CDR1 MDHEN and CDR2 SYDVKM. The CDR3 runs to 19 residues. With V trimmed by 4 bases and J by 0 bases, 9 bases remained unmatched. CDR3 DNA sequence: TGTGCCAGCAGTTCGGGGGGACTAGCGGGAGGGCTGAGCTCCTACGAGCAGTACTTC. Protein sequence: CASSSGGLAGGLSSYEQYF.

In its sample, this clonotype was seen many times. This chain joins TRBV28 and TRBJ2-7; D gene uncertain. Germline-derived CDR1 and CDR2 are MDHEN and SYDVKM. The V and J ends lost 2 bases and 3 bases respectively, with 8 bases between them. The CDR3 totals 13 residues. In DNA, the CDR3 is TGTGCCAGCAGTTTAGGCAGTAACTACGAGCAGTACTTC. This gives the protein CASSLGSNYEQYF.

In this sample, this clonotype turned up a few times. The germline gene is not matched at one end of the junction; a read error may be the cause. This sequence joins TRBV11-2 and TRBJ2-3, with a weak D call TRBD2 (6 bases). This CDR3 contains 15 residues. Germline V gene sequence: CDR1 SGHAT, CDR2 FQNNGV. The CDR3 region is CASNLGDFRTDTQYF. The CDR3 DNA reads TGTGCCAGCAACTTAGGGGACTTCCGCACAGATACGCAGTATTTT.

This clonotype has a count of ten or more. DNA for the CDR3: TGTGCCAGCAGCCAAGACGGGCAGAGGAACACTGAAGCTTTCTTT. Its translation: CASSQDGQRNTEAFF. The chain joins TRBV3-1 to TRBJ1-1; D gene unclear. There are 15 residues in the CDR3. Trimming cost V 0 bases and J 1 base, with 9 bases left between them. Germline V CDR1 and CDR2: LGHDT, YNNKEL (reference sequence).

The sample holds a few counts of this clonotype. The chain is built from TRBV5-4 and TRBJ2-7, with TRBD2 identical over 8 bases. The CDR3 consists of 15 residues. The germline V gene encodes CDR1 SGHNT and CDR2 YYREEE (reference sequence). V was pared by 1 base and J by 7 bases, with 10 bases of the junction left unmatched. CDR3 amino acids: CASSLTSGGSNEQYF. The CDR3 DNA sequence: TGTGCCAGCAGCTTGACAAGCGGGGGTAGCAATGAGCAGTACTTC.

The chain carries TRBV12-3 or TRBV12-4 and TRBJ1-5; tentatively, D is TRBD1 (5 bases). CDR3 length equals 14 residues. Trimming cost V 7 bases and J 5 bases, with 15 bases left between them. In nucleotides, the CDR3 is TGTGCCAGCACTGGACACAATCTCGATCAGCCCCAGCATTTT. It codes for CASTGHNLDQPQHF.

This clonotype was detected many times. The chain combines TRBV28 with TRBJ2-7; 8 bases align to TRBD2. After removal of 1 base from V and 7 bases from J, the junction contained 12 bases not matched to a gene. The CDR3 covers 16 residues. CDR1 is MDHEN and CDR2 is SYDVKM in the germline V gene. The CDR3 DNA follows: TGTGCCAGCAGTTTATCGGGGGGGAGTGTGGTTTGGGAGCAGTACTTC. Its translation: CASSLSGGSVVWEQYF.

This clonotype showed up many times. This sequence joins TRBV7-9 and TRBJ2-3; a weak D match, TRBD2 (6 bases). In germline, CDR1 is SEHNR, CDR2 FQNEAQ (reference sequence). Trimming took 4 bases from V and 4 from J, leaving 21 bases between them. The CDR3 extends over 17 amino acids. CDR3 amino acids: CASSSHRGFDISDTQYF. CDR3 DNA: TGTGCCAGCAGCTCACATCGGGGGTTCGACATCTCAGATACGCAGTATTTT.

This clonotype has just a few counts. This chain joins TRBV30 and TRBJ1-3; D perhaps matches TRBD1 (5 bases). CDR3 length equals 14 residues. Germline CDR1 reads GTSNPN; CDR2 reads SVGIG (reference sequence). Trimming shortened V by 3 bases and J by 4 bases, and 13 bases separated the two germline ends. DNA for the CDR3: TGTGCCTGGAGGGGGGAGAGTAACGGAAACACCATATATTTT. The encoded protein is CAWRGESNGNTIYF.

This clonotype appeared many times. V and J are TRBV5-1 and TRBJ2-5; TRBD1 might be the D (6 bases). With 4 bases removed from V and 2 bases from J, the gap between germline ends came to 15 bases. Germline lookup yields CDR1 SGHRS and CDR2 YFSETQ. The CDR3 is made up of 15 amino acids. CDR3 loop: CASSHSDRGQETQYF. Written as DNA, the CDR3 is TGCGCCAGCAGCCACTCGGACAGAGGACAAGAGACCCAGTACTTC.